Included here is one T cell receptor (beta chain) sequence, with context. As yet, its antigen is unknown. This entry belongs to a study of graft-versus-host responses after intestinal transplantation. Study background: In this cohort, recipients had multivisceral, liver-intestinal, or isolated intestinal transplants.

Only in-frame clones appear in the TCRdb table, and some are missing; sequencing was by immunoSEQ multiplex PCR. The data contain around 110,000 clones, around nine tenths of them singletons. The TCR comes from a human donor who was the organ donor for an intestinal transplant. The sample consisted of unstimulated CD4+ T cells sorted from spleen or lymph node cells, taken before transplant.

CDR3 nucleotides: TGTGCCAGCAGCTTGGACCCCTACTCCTACGAGCAGTACTTC. Translated: CASSLDPYSYEQYF. The rearrangement joins TRBV7-2 to TRBJ2-7; D not resolved. This CDR3 region has 14 residues. The V end lost 3 bases, the J end lost 0 bases, and 9 bases lay between the germline ends. Germline V gene sequence: CDR1 SGHTA, CDR2 FQGNSA.